Listed below are T cell receptor beta chains from one sample, sequenced in a study of blood T cell repertoires in COVID-19. TCRdb keeps only in-frame clones here, not all; method: immunoSEQ multiplex PCR. The sample includes more than 70,000 clones, 86% of them seen just once. The sample was peripheral blood. These receptor sequences come from a man aged 55 to 70 with acute or convalescent COVID-19. CDR3s include the opening cysteine and the closing phenylalanine or tryptophan. D genes are given only for firm matches.

V gene	J gene	D gene	CDR3 protein	CDR3 DNA
TRBV9	TRBJ2-3	NA	CASSARLGTDTQYF	TGTGCCAGCAGCGCAAGACTAGGCACAGATACGCAGTATTTT
TRBV5-1	TRBJ2-5	TRBD2	CASSFRGGLETQYF	TGCGCCAGCAGCTTCCGGGGGGGCCTAGAGACCCAGTACTTC
TRBV29-1	TRBJ1-2	NA	CSVEQGLYGYTF	TGCAGCGTTGAGCAGGGACTCTATGGCTACACCTTC
TRBV5-1	TRBJ1-6	TRBD1	CASSLGTGAENSPLHF	TGCGCCAGCAGCTTGGGGACAGGGGCTGAGAATTCACCCCTCCACTTT
TRBV19	TRBJ1-5	NA	CASSTLGQLNQPQHF	TGTGCCAGTAGTACGCTCGGACAGCTCAATCAGCCCCAGCATTTT
TRBV10-3	TRBJ2-1	TRBD2	CAISGLAGADNEQFF	TGTGCCATCAGCGGACTAGCGGGAGCGGACAATGAGCAGTTCTTC
TRBV5-1	TRBJ2-3	TRBD2	CASSLAGGTTDTQYF	TGCGCCAGCAGCTTGGCGGGGGGGACCACAGATACGCAGTATTTT
TRBV9	TRBJ2-3	NA	CASSVVPGTDTQYF	TGTGCCAGCAGCGTAGTACCAGGGACAGATACGCAGTATTTT
TRBV6-5	TRBJ2-2	TRBD1	CASSYNRGDTGELFF	TGTGCCAGCAGTTACAACAGGGGTGACACCGGGGAGCTGTTTTTT
TRBV7-8	TRBJ1-5	NA	CASSLGGYRAHQPQHF	TGTGCCAGCAGCTTAGGTGGTTATCGAGCCCACCAGCCCCAGCATTTT
TRBV7-2	TRBJ1-2	TRBD1	CASSLGTGQGTPYGYTF	TGTGCCAGCAGCTTAGGTACGGGACAGGGGACTCCCTATGGCTACACCTTC
TRBV11-2	TRBJ2-5	TRBD2	CASSLDLASGGREETQYF	TGTGCCAGCAGCTTAGATCTGGCTAGCGGGGGGAGGGAAGAGACCCAGTACTTC
TRBV5-8	TRBJ1-2	NA	CASSANRVNHYGYTF	TGTGCCAGCAGCGCCAACAGGGTCAACCACTATGGCTACACCTTC
TRBV19	TRBJ2-2	TRBD2	CASSIDRLAGVITGELFF	TGTGCCAGTAGTATAGATCGGCTAGCGGGAGTTATTACCGGGGAGCTGTTTTTT
TRBV19	TRBJ2-7	NA	CASSIDILTGQYF	TGTGCCAGTAGTATAGATATCCTAACAGGGCAGTACTTC
TRBV14	TRBJ1-6	NA	CASSRPNNSPLHF	TGTGCCAGCAGCCGGCCAAATAATTCACCCCTCCACTTT
TRBV19	TRBJ1-6	NA	CASTSQGRNYNSPLHF	TGTGCCAGTACCTCACAGGGCCGAAACTATAATTCACCCCTCCACTTT
TRBV10-2	TRBJ1-2	NA	CASSVHPNSPSLGYTF	TGCGCCAGCAGTGTCCACCCAAACTCTCCGAGCCTGGGCTACACCTTC
TRBV24-1	TRBJ2-3	NA	CATSDYRDPTDTQYF	TGTGCCACCAGTGATTACAGGGACCCCACAGATACGCAGTATTTT
TRBV7-2	TRBJ1-6	NA	CASSSVPLSQLGNSPLHF	TGTGCCAGCAGCTCAGTACCCCTCTCTCAGCTAGGTAATTCACCCCTCCACTTT
TRBV7-9	TRBJ1-2	TRBD1	CASSPGQGGLSPPYTF	TGTGCCAGCAGCCCGGGACAGGGAGGCCTGTCACCACCCTACACCTTC
TRBV12-3/TRBV12-4	TRBJ1-4	NA	CASSFGAEKLFF	TGTGCCAGCAGTTTTGGGGCCGAAAAACTGTTTTTT
TRBV14	TRBJ1-2	NA	CASSRGGLQAYGYTF	TGTGCCAGCAGCCGTGGAGGCCTCCAAGCCTATGGCTACACCTTC